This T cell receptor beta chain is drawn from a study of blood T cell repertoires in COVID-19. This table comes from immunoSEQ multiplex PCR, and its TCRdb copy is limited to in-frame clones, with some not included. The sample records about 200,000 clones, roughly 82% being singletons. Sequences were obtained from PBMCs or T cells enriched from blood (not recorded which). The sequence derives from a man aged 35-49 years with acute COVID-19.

This CDR3 is CATSDSLRAGTGVWEQFF. CDR3 DNA sequence: TGTGCCACCAGTGATTCCTTAAGAGCGGGAACCGGCGTGTGGGAGCAGTTCTTC. The chain joins TRBV24-1 to TRBJ2-1; TRBD2 matches 7 bases. The V gene's germline CDR1 is KGHDR and CDR2 SFDVKD. The CDR3 loop spans 18 amino acids. V was pared by 2 bases and J by 10 bases, with 19 bases of the junction left unmatched.